This is a list of T cell receptor beta chains from one sample in a study of identical twins. TCRdb used MiXCR to reprocess the 5' RACE reads, holding one entry per CDR3 protein. Of about 240,000 distinct CDR3 sequences detected, 12% appear once; the ten largest clones hold about 4%. Separately, the same data were catalogued under a study of yellow fever vaccine responses in identical twins.

The sequenced material came from memory (CD45RO+) T cells sorted from blood. Receptors were obtained from a woman aged 18-35 years in good health. The CDR3 runs from the conserved cysteine through the conserved F or W. D genes are given only for firm matches. Clone size is shown for a subset of rows, as once, few, many or a class of expanded clone.

d_gene	j_gene	v_gene	abundance	CDR3aa	CDR3nt
.	TRBJ1-4	TRBV4-1	.	CASSRDLNEKLFF	TGCGCCAGCAGCCGAGACCTTAATGAAAAACTGTTTTTT
TRBD1	TRBJ1-2	TRBV7-2	few	CASSLNRGYGYTF	TGTGCCAGCAGCTTGAACAGGGGGTATGGCTACACCTTC
TRBD2	TRBJ2-5	TRBV27	many	CASRGLGLAGGETQYF	TGTGCCAGCCGCGGATTAGGACTAGCGGGGGGAGAGACCCAGTACTTC
.	TRBJ2-6	TRBV11-2	.	CASSSTTGANVLTF	TGTGCCAGCAGCTCGACGACAGGGGCCAACGTCCTGACTTTC
TRBD1	TRBJ2-7	TRBV12-3/TRBV12-4	few	CASSLVGTGSYEQYF	TGTGCCAGCAGTTTAGTAGGGACAGGGTCCTACGAGCAGTACTTC
.	TRBJ2-1	TRBV27	many	CASSFKGGYNEQFF	TGTGCCAGCAGTTTCAAGGGTGGTTACAATGAGCAGTTCTTC
TRBD1	TRBJ2-7	TRBV29-1	.	CSAGQGVYEQYF	TGCAGCGCGGGACAGGGTGTTTACGAGCAGTACTTC
.	TRBJ1-2	TRBV20-1	few	CSAPAGVNGYTF	TGCAGTGCTCCCGCGGGGGTTAATGGCTACACCTTC
TRBD2	TRBJ2-1	TRBV6-1	.	CASSPGTSDYNEQFF	TGTGCCAGCAGTCCCGGGACTAGCGACTACAATGAGCAGTTCTTC
.	TRBJ1-1	TRBV3-1	.	CASSQLNTEAFF	TGTGCCAGCAGCCAATTGAACACTGAAGCTTTCTTT
.	TRBJ2-5	TRBV7-9	few	CASSLGLADKETQYF	TGTGCCAGCAGCTTAGGTTTGGCCGATAAAGAGACCCAGTACTTC
TRBD2	TRBJ2-1	TRBV19	few	CASSMVGTRNEQFF	TGTGCCAGTAGTATGGTTGGGACTAGAAATGAGCAGTTCTTC
.	TRBJ1-3	TRBV29-1	many	CSVTGLGSGNTIYF	TGCAGCGTGACGGGCCTTGGCTCAGGAAACACCATATATTTT
.	TRBJ2-7	TRBV6-5	few	CASSYSIEPPYEQYF	TGTGCCAGCAGTTACTCGATCGAGCCTCCCTACGAGCAGTACTTC
TRBD2	TRBJ2-1	TRBV24-1	few	CATSGSGGSNEQFF	TGTGCCACCAGTGGAAGCGGGGGGTCGAATGAGCAGTTCTTC
.	TRBJ2-5	TRBV6-1	.	CASSRLGPETQYF	TGTGCCAGCAGTCGCTTAGGACCGGAGACCCAGTACTTC
TRBD1	TRBJ1-1	TRBV27	few	CASSFRAQGARTEAFF	TGTGCCAGCAGTTTCCGGGCACAGGGGGCGAGAACTGAAGCTTTCTTT
TRBD2	TRBJ2-4	TRBV7-6	.	CASSPLAGASLLLAKNIQYF	TGTGCCAGCAGCCCCCTAGCGGGGGCCTCTCTTCTACTAGCCAAAAACATTCAGTACTTC
TRBD2	TRBJ2-1	TRBV7-3	.	CASSPRTSGGYSDEQFF	TGTGCCAGCAGCCCGAGGACTAGCGGGGGGTATTCGGATGAGCAGTTCTTC
TRBD2	TRBJ2-3	TRBV6-1	many	CASSEGGDLDTQYF	TGTGCCAGCAGTGAGGGGGGGGATTTAGATACGCAGTATTTT
.	TRBJ2-3	TRBV7-6	many	CASSSHDTQYF	TGTGCCAGCAGCTCCCATGATACGCAGTATTTT
.	TRBJ2-4	TRBV20-1	many	CSAAPSLAKNIQYF	TGCAGTGCTGCTCCCAGTTTAGCCAAAAACATTCAGTACTTC
TRBD1	TRBJ2-4	TRBV18	many	CASSPLDRDRNIQYF	TGTGCCAGCTCACCACTCGACAGGGACAGAAACATTCAGTACTTC
TRBD2	TRBJ2-5	TRBV5-1	.	CASSLAGGAESKTQYF	TGCGCCAGCAGCTTGGCCGGGGGGGCGGAATCAAAGACCCAGTACTTC
.	TRBJ2-7	TRBV5-1	.	CASSYYSESSYEQYF	TGCGCCAGCAGCTACTACTCTGAGAGCTCCTACGAGCAGTACTTC
.	TRBJ2-1	TRBV5-1	few	CASSLGAGSNEQFF	TGCGCCAGCAGCTTGGGGGCAGGGTCGAATGAGCAGTTCTTC
.	TRBJ1-4	TRBV5-1	few	CASSWDLLGRTKVEKLFF	TGCGCCAGCAGCTGGGACCTTCTTGGCCGCACTAAGGTGGAAAAACTGTTTTTT
.	TRBJ2-5	TRBV20-1	few	CSASPRGGETQYF	TGCAGTGCTAGCCCTCGGGGCGGAGAGACCCAGTACTTC
.	TRBJ2-1	TRBV14	few	CASSRSLSSYNEQFF	TGTGCCAGCAGCCGAAGCCTCTCATCCTACAATGAGCAGTTCTTC
.	TRBJ2-1	TRBV2	.	CASSEGKFSYNEQFF	TGTGCCAGCAGCGAAGGGAAGTTCTCCTACAATGAGCAGTTCTTC
.	TRBJ1-1	TRBV7-9	many	CASSLEGNQAFF	TGTGCCAGCAGCCTAGAAGGGAATCAAGCTTTCTTT
.	TRBJ2-1	TRBV7-9	few	CASSLAGGSINEQFF	TGTGCCAGCAGCTTAGCTGGGGGTAGTATTAATGAGCAGTTCTTC
TRBD1	TRBJ1-6	TRBV7-3	many	CASSLDRGGSSPLHF	TGTGCCAGCAGCTTAGACAGGGGGGGAAGTTCACCCCTCCACTTT
TRBD2	TRBJ2-7	TRBV12-3/TRBV12-4	.	CASSFSLGSGKQYF	TGTGCCAGCAGTTTTTCCCTGGGAAGCGGGAAGCAGTACTTC
.	TRBJ2-5	TRBV20-1	few	CSAEIGQETQYF	TGCAGTGCCGAGATCGGTCAAGAGACCCAGTACTTC
TRBD1	TRBJ1-2	TRBV20-1	few	CSASLTGEYGYTF	TGCAGTGCTAGCCTGACAGGGGAATATGGCTACACCTTC
TRBD1	TRBJ2-1	TRBV5-6	.	CASSLLGPGGYEQFF	TGTGCCAGCAGCTTGCTTGGTCCAGGGGGCTATGAGCAGTTCTTC
.	TRBJ2-7	TRBV3-1	.	CASSQGAELGQYF	TGTGCCAGCAGCCAAGGGGCCGAGCTCGGGCAGTACTTC
TRBD1	TRBJ2-6	TRBV2	.	CASSIALLWTGSSGANVLTF	TGTGCCAGCAGTATAGCCCTACTTTGGACAGGGTCTTCTGGGGCCAACGTCCTGACTTTC
TRBD2	TRBJ2-3	TRBV12-3/TRBV12-4	.	CASSFRGGRTDTQYF	TGTGCCAGCAGTTTTCGCGGGGGACGCACAGATACGCAGTATTTT